These 30 T cell receptor beta chains share one sample of origin, sequenced in a study of beta chain features in type 1 diabetes (dated by TCRdb to between 2018 and 2020). Results and caveats for the whole study, not just this receptor: A moderate but significant shortening of TCRB CDR3 length was observed in type 1 diabetes patients in all four CD4+ subsets.

The library came from the immunoSEQ multiplex PCR assay. The entire isolated RNA was reverse transcribed using the High Capacity cDNA Reverse Transcription Kit, and thus expressed TCRB transcripts were sequenced. The clones in this table, taken by TCRdb from immuneACCESS, are in-frame only. Not every clone is retained; where verified, under half of the shortfall comes from an unresolved V gene, and the cause of the rest is unknown. This sample lists more than 250,000 clones; approximately 15% were detected once. The ten largest account for less than 0.02% of the sample. Their antigen targets remain unknown. Input material: naive CD4+ T cells from blood. The sample's cell subset or site label, decoded: true naive CD4+ T cells. The receptors stem from a man younger than 30 with type 1 diabetes.

This clone was counted between two and nine times. Other DNA sequences of this sample code for an identical CDR3. The chain recombines TRBV19 with TRBJ2-3; a possible D gene is TRBD1 (5 bases). V was cut by 3 bases and J by 2 bases, with 9 bases left in between. CDR1 and CDR2 (germline): LNHDA, SQIVND (reference sequence). The CDR3 has 14 residues. The CDR3 DNA is TGTGCCAGTAGTATCGACAGCTACACAGATACGCAGTATTTT. Protein: CASSIDSYTDTQYF.

The rearrangement uses TRBV28 and TRBJ2-7; 9 bases match TRBD2. CDR1 and CDR2 from the germline V gene are MDHEN and SYDVKM. V shed 4 bases and J 3 bases; nucleotides not matched to a gene: 4. This CDR3 is built from 14 residues. The CDR3 DNA is TGTGCCAGCAGTTCCCAGCGGGGGGTCTACGAGCAGTACTTC. It yields the protein CASSSQRGVYEQYF.

This clone was seen a handful of times. The gene calls are TRBV30 and TRBJ1-2; 8 positions match TRBD1. This CDR3 has 15 amino acids. CDR1 and CDR2 (germline): GTSNPN, SVGIG (reference sequence). J gave up 5 bases and V 2 bases, and 10 bases lay outside the gene matches. CDR3 sequence: CAWSSTGTGLYGYTF. The CDR3 DNA is TGTGCCTGGAGTTCAACCGGGACAGGCTTATATGGCTACACCTTC.

The chain links TRBV5-6 to TRBJ1-1; no definite D call. The CDR3 is 15 residues long. Germline V gene lookup returns CDR1 SGHDT and CDR2 YYEEEE. Deletions cut 0 bases from V and 0 bases from J, with 9 bases between. CDR3 in DNA: TGTGCCAGCAGCTTGGGGCCCCACATGAACACTGAAGCTTTCTTT. Its protein product is CASSLGPHMNTEAFF.

This clone has more than one count but fewer than ten. The chain couples TRBV6-5 to TRBJ2-7; 9 bases map to TRBD1. Germline loops: CDR1 MNHEY, CDR2 SVGAGI. CDR3 length equals 14 residues. J gave up 2 bases and V 5 bases, and 4 bases lay outside the gene matches. The CDR3 DNA reads TGTGCCAGCAGTCAAACAGGGGGCACCTACGAGCAGTACTTC. This gives the protein CASSQTGGTYEQYF.

This clone has a handful of counts. The rearrangement joins TRBV6-6 to TRBJ2-5, with 8 nucleotides matching TRBD2. Per the germline V gene, CDR1 is MNHNY and CDR2 is SVGAGI (reference sequence). The trim removed 4 bases at V and 5 bases at J, leaving 9 bases unmatched. The CDR3 spans 15 residues. This chain's CDR3 is CASSSHGGAEETQYF. CDR3 nucleotides: TGTGCCAGCAGTTCCCACGGGGGGGCGGAGGAGACCCAGTACTTC.

This clone has more than one count but fewer than ten. This sequence joins TRBV5-1 and TRBJ2-2; no clear D gene. V was cut by 0 bases and J by 3 bases, with 12 bases left in between. CDR1 is SGHRS, CDR2 YFSETQ, per germline. This CDR3 contains 16 residues. The CDR3 DNA follows: TGCGCCAGCAGCTTGGCACAGTCCTCCGACACCGGGGAGCTGTTTTTT. Amino acids: CASSLAQSSDTGELFF.

This clone was detected only a few times. The chain uses TRBV11-2 and TRBJ1-1; D not resolved. Deletions cut 1 base from V and 5 bases from J, with 11 bases between. The length of the CDR3 is 14 residues. The germline gives CDR1 SGHAT, CDR2 FQNNGV. The CDR3 DNA reads as TGTGCCAGCAGCTTAGTAACTCAGGTAACTGAAGCTTTCTTT. Encoded protein: CASSLVTQVTEAFF.

This clone was counted a single time. The chain combines TRBV19 with TRBJ1-2; perhaps TRBD1 as D (6 bases). The CDR3 is made up of 14 amino acids. Between the trimmed V and J ends, which lost 5 bases and 7 bases, there was a span of 17 bases. CDR1 and CDR2 (germline): LNHDA, SQIVND (reference sequence). In DNA form, the CDR3 reads TGTGCCAGTAGTCAGCGGGGGCAGGTACTTGGCTACACCTTC. Amino acids: CASSQRGQVLGYTF.

The gene calls are TRBV19 and TRBJ2-1; 11 bases are a match to TRBD2. Germline values: CDR1 LNHDA, CDR2 SQIVND (reference sequence). J was trimmed by 3 bases and V by 6 bases; bases with no gene match: 4. This CDR3 region has 15 residues. DNA of the CDR3: TGTGCCAGTAGGACCACTAGCGGGGGCTACAATGAGCAGTTCTTC. Its translation is CASRTTSGGYNEQFF. The full variable domain, rest sourced from reference TRBV19 and TRBJ2-1, is DGGITQSPKYLFRKEGQNVTLSCEQNLNHDAMYWYRQDPGQGLRLIYYSQIVNDFQKGDIAEGYSVSREKKESFPLTVTSAQKNPTAFYLCASRTTSGGYNEQFFGPGTRLTVL.

The gene calls are TRBV12-5 and TRBJ2-1; 8 positions match TRBD2. Germline V lookup: CDR1 LGHNT, CDR2 FRNRAP. V was pared by 6 bases and J by 2 bases, with 9 bases of the junction left unmatched. The CDR3 is made up of 16 amino acids. This CDR3 reads CASGPNSGDAYNEQFF. DNA for the CDR3: TGTGCTAGTGGCCCTAATAGCGGGGACGCCTACAATGAGCAGTTCTTC.

The sample holds a few counts of this clone. The chain combines TRBV5-6 with TRBJ1-1, with D tentatively TRBD1 (6 bases). This CDR3 comprises 11 residues. The V end lost 4 bases, the J end lost 9 bases, and 10 bases lay between the germline ends. Germline CDR1 reads SGHDT; CDR2 reads YYEEEE. In DNA form, the CDR3 reads TGTGCCAGCAGCGTTACAGGGAAAGCTTTCTTT. Its protein product is CASSVTGKAFF. The whole variable domain, remainder taken from reference TRBV5-6 and TRBJ1-1, is DAGVTQSPTHLIKTRGQQVTLRCSPKSGHDTVSWYQQALGQGPQFIFQYYEEEERQRGNFPDRFSGHQFPNYSSELNVNALLLGDSALYLCASSVTGKAFFGQGTRLTVV.

This clone was found a few times. The rearrangement links TRBV6-5 to TRBJ2-1, with unresolved D. The germline gives CDR1 MNHEY, CDR2 SVGAGI. The ends were cut back, 0 bases at V and 7 bases at J, with 16 bases in the middle. The CDR3 spans 16 residues. CDR3 DNA sequence: TGTGCCAGCAGTTACTCGAGGTTTCTAGTTTGGAATGAGCAGTTCTTC. Its protein product is CASSYSRFLVWNEQFF.

The chain couples TRBV12-5 to TRBJ1-2; D ambiguous. The germline V gene encodes CDR1 LGHNT and CDR2 FRNRAP. V dropped 3 bases and J dropped 5 bases, with 7 bases sitting between them. The length of the CDR3 is 12 residues. Here the CDR3 DNA reads TGTGCTAGTGGTTTCGGGTGGTATGGCTACACCTTC. Encoded protein: CASGFGWYGYTF.

The gene calls are TRBV28 and TRBJ1-2; 7 bases are a match to TRBD1. J lost 4 bases, V lost 7 bases, and 9 bases had no gene match. Germline V gene data show CDR1 as MDHEN and CDR2 as SYDVKM. This CDR3 is built from 14 residues. The CDR3 here is CASKRSGQTYGYTF. Written as DNA, the CDR3 is TGTGCCAGCAAGAGATCGGGACAGACCTATGGCTACACCTTC.

The gene calls are TRBV5-4 and TRBJ2-5; 10 nucleotides match TRBD2. V lost 2 bases and J lost 4; bases outside the gene matches: 11. The germline V gene encodes CDR1 SGHNT and CDR2 YYREEE (reference sequence). The CDR3 spans 17 residues. Written as DNA, the CDR3 is TGTGCCAGCAGCTTTTATTTTCCTAGCGGGAGACCAGAGACCCAGTACTTC. Translated: CASSFYFPSGRPETQYF.

This clone was picked up a small number of times. The chain combines TRBV19 with TRBJ2-5, with D maybe TRBD1 (6 bases). Germline CDR1 LNHDA, CDR2 SQIVND (reference sequence). The CDR3 sequence is 13 residues long. Trimming took off 3 bases at V and 5 bases at J, with 10 bases between the two ends. The CDR3 reads CASSIGQIETQYF. The CDR3 coding sequence is TGTGCCAGTAGTATTGGACAGATCGAGACCCAGTACTTC.

V and J are TRBV7-9 and TRBJ2-3, with D possibly being TRBD2 (6 bases). The CDR3 totals 16 residues. CDR1 and CDR2 (germline): SEHNR, FQNEAQ (reference sequence). With 4 bases removed from V and 7 bases from J, the gap between germline ends came to 21 bases. The CDR3 nucleotides read TGTGCCAGCAGCTACAAACCGGGACTGGGCCTGAATACGCAGTATTTT. Residues: CASSYKPGLGLNTQYF.

The V gene is TRBV27, the J gene TRBJ2-7; 8 bases line up with TRBD1. CDR1 MNHEY and CDR2 SMNVEV come from the germline V gene (reference sequence). CDR3 size: 14 residues. The V segment lost 6 bases and the J segment 4 bases; nucleotides outside the gene matches: 8. CDR3 in DNA: TGTGCCAGCAGAACCGCAGGGGGCCGGTACGAGCAGTACTTC. Protein sequence: CASRTAGGRYEQYF.

This clone turned up a few times. This chain uses TRBV5-4 with TRBJ2-7; 9 bases align to TRBD1. Germline CDR1 reads SGHNT; CDR2 reads YYREEE (reference sequence). Trimming took 4 bases from V and 11 from J; bases not matched to a gene: 13. The CDR3 has 14 residues. CDR3 bases: TGTGCCAGCAGCCTGAAGGGGACAGGGATAATGGAGTACTTC. As protein: CASSLKGTGIMEYF.

This clone was picked up a small number of times. V is TRBV5-1 and J is TRBJ2-5; 8 nucleotides agree with TRBD1. This CDR3 is 14 amino acids long. Trimming took 4 bases from V and 3 from J; bases not matched to a gene: 5. The germline V gene encodes CDR1 SGHRS and CDR2 YFSETQ. CDR3 sequence reads: CASSRDRGEETQYF. CDR3 nucleotide sequence: TGCGCCAGCAGCCGAGACAGGGGTGAAGAGACCCAGTACTTC.

This clone was counted a few times. The chain couples TRBV7-9 to TRBJ2-7; tentative D call: TRBD2 (7 bases). The V end was cut by 3 bases, the J end by 3 bases, with 12 bases between. Germline values: CDR1 SEHNR, CDR2 FQNEAQ (reference sequence). CDR3 length: 14 amino acids. The CDR3, as DNA: TGTGCCAGCAGCTTGGGGCGGGGGCTCTACGAGCAGTACTTC. It codes for CASSLGRGLYEQYF.

The V and J genes are TRBV7-9 and TRBJ2-7, with D possibly matching TRBD1 (5 bases). This CDR3 contains 14 residues. From germline, CDR1 is SEHNR and CDR2 FQNEAQ (reference sequence). The V and J ends lost 5 bases and 0 bases respectively, with 11 bases between them. In DNA form, the CDR3 reads TGTGCCAGCAGCCTGCAGGGTAACTCCTACGAGCAGTACTTC. This gives the protein CASSLQGNSYEQYF.

The chain is built from TRBV30 and TRBJ2-3, with TRBD2 as a possible D gene (5 bases). The CDR3 loop spans 16 amino acids. Germline V gene lookup returns CDR1 GTSNPN and CDR2 SVGIG (reference sequence). The germline V and J ends were trimmed by 2 bases and 3 bases, with 18 bases remaining between them. DNA for the CDR3: TGTGCCTGGAGTAGAGTTGGTAATACGGGAACAGATACGCAGTATTTT. Residues: CAWSRVGNTGTDTQYF.

The chain recombines TRBV30 with TRBJ1-5; possibly TRBD1 for D (6 bases). The V end lost 2 bases, the J end lost 5 bases, and 13 bases lay between the germline ends. CDR3 length: 14 amino acids. In germline, CDR1 is GTSNPN, CDR2 SVGIG (reference sequence). The CDR3 here is CAWSNRDYYQPQHF. The DNA of the CDR3 is TGTGCCTGGAGTAACAGGGATTATTATCAGCCCCAGCATTTT.

This clone occurred a few times. The rearrangement links TRBV28 to TRBJ1-5, with TRBD1 identical over 9 bases. V trimming: 8 bases; J trimming: 6 bases; junction bases outside the gene matches: 2. The CDR3 consists of 12 residues. CDR1 MDHEN and CDR2 SYDVKM come from the germline V gene. CDR3 in DNA: TGTGCCAGCGGACAGGGGACTCAGCCCCAGCATTTT. Translated: CASGQGTQPQHF.

This clone has only a few counts. This rearrangement joins TRBV5-1 to TRBJ2-5; tentative D call: TRBD2 (6 bases). The CDR3 totals 14 residues. Germline V gene lookup returns CDR1 SGHRS and CDR2 YFSETQ. Between the trimmed V and J ends, which lost 4 bases and 0 bases, there was a span of 10 bases. The CDR3 reads CASSGGAYQETQYF. The CDR3 DNA is TGCGCCAGCAGCGGAGGGGCGTACCAAGAGACCCAGTACTTC.

The V and J genes are TRBV18 and TRBJ2-7; D is perhaps TRBD1 (6 bases). Germline CDR1 and CDR2: KGHSH and LQKENI. The CDR3 sequence is 14 residues long. Trimming removed 5 bases from V and 3 bases from J, with 14 bases in between. CDR3 protein: CASSTTGSVYEQYF. The CDR3 DNA reads TGTGCCAGCTCAACAACAGGGTCGGTCTACGAGCAGTACTTC.

This clone has a handful of counts. The genes are TRBV4-3 and TRBJ2-3; D remains ambiguous. The germline V gene encodes CDR1 LGHNA and CDR2 YSLEER. This CDR3 is 16 amino acids long. Trimming took off 3 bases at V and 1 base at J, with 14 bases between the two ends. CDR3 nucleotides: TGCGCCAGCAGCCACTCCCCTCAGATCCGCACAGATACGCAGTATTTT. Amino acid sequence: CASSHSPQIRTDTQYF.

The chain links TRBV30 to TRBJ1-5; D possibly corresponds to TRBD1 (6 bases). The CDR3 is 15 amino acids. V lost 0 bases, J lost 5 bases, and 14 bases lay in between. In germline, CDR1 is GTSNPN, CDR2 SVGIG (reference sequence). The CDR3 region is CAWSVRHRADQPQHF. Written as DNA, the CDR3 is TGTGCCTGGAGTGTACGGCACAGGGCTGATCAGCCCCAGCATTTT.